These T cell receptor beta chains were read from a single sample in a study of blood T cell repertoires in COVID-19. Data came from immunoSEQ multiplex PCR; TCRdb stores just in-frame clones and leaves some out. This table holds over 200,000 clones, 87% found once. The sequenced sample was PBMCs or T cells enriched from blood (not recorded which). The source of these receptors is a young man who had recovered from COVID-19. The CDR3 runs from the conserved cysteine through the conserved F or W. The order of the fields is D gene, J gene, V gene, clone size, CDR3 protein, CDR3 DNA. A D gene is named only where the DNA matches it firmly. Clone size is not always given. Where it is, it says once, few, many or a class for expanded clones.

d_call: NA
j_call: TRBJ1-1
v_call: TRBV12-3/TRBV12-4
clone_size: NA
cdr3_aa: CASSFGLGGEAFF
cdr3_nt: TGTGCCAGCAGTTTTGGCCTCGGGGGGGAGGCTTTCTTT

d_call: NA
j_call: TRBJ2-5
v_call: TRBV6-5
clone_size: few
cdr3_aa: CASAYREFETQYF
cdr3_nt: TGTGCCAGCGCCTACCGGGAGTTTGAGACCCAGTACTTC

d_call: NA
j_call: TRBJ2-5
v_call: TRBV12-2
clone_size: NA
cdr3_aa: CASRFSGRVETQYF
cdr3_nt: TGTGCAAGTCGCTTCAGCGGGAGGGTGGAGACCCAGTACTTC

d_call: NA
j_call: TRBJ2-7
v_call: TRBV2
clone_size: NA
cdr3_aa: CASNHNTPGSYEQYF
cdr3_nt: TGTGCCAGCAACCACAACACACCGGGTTCCTACGAGCAGTACTTC

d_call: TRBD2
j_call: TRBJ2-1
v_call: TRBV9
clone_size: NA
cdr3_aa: CASSVGGGEQFF
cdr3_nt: TGTGCCAGCAGCGTAGGCGGGGGGGAGCAGTTCTTC

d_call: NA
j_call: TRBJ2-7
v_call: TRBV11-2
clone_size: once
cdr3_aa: CASSLGQGASYEQYF
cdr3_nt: TGTGCCAGCAGCTTAGGGCAGGGCGCCTCCTACGAGCAGTACTTC

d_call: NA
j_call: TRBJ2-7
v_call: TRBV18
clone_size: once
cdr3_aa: CASSPPSGGDYEQYF
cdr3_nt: TGTGCCAGCTCACCACCGAGCGGTGGAGACTACGAGCAGTACTTC

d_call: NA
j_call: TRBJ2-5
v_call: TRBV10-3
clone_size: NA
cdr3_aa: CAISRTLETQYF
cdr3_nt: TGTGCCATCAGCCGGACACTCGAGACCCAGTACTTC

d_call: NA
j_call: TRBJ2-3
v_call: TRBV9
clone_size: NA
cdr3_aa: CASSAYTDTQYF
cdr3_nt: TGTGCCAGCAGCGCCTACACAGATACGCAGTATTTT

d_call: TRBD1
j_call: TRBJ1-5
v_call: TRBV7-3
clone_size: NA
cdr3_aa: CASSPTGGVGQPQHF
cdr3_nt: TGTGCCAGCAGCCCTACAGGGGGTGTGGGTCAGCCCCAGCATTTT

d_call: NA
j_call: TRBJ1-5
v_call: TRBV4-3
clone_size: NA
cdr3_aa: CASSHRTGVGNQPQHF
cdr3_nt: TGCGCCAGCAGCCACCGCACCGGGGTAGGCAATCAGCCCCAGCATTTT

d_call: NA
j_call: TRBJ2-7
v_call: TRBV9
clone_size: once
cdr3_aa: CASSVALAGRYEQYF
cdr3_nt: TGTGCCAGCAGCGTAGCTTTGGCAGGGCGCTACGAGCAGTACTTC

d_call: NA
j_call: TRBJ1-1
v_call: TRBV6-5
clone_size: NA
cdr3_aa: CASSYKAALLNTEAFF
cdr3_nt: TGTGCCAGCAGTTACAAGGCAGCGCTTCTCAACACTGAAGCTTTCTTT

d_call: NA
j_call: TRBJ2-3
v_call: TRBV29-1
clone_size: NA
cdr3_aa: CSAQPRGTTDTQYF
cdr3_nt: TGCAGCGCCCAACCCCGGGGGACCACAGATACGCAGTATTTT

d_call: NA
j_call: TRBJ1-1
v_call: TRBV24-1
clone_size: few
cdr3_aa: CATSDSRGTTEAFF
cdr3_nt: TGTGCCACCAGTGATTCCCGGGGGACCACTGAAGCTTTCTTT

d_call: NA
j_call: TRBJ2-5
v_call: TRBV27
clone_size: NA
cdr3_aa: CASSFGGTGETQYF
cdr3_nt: TGTGCCAGCAGTTTCGGCGGGACCGGTGAGACCCAGTACTTC

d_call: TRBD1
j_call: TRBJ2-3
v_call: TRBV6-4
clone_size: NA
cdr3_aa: CASSEMGQGSDTQYF
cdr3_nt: TGTGCCAGCAGTGAAATGGGACAGGGTTCAGATACGCAGTATTTT

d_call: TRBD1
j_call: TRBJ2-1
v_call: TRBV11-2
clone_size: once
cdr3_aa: CASSLDRGPGEQFF
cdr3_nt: TGTGCCAGCAGCTTAGATAGGGGGCCGGGTGAGCAGTTCTTC

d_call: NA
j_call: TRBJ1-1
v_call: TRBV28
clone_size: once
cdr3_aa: CASSLSPLSGSLSSTEAFF
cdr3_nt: TGTGCCAGCAGTTTAAGTCCTCTCTCAGGGTCTCTATCGTCCACTGAAGCTTTCTTT

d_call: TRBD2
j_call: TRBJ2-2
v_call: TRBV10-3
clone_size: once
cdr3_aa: CALRTSGNTGELFF
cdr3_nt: TGTGCCCTAAGGACTAGCGGGAACACCGGGGAGCTGTTTTTT

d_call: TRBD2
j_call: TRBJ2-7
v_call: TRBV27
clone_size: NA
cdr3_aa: CASSPQWGPGLARYEQYF
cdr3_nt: TGTGCCAGCAGTCCCCAGTGGGGGCCGGGACTAGCAAGGTACGAGCAGTACTTC

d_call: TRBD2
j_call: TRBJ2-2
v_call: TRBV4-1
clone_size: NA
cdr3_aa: CASSQESGTSGSRVGELFF
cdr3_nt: TGCGCCAGCAGCCAAGAATCCGGGACTAGCGGGAGTCGGGTCGGGGAGCTGTTTTTT

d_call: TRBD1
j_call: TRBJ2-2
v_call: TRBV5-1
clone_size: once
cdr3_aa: CASSLRPGQGTGELFF
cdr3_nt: TGCGCCAGCAGCCTCCGGCCGGGACAGGGGACCGGGGAGCTGTTTTTT

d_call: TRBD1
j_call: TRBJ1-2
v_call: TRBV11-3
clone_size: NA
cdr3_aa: CASSLVGVQGAANYGYTF
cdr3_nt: TGTGCCAGCAGCTTAGTAGGGGTACAGGGGGCTGCTAACTATGGCTACACCTTC

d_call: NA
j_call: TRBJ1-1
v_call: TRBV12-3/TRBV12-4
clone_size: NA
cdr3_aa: CASRVTGNTEAFF
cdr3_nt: TGTGCCAGCAGGGTTACAGGGAACACTGAAGCTTTCTTT

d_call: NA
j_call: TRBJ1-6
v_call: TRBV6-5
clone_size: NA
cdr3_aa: CASSYSRLQDSPLHF
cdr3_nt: TGTGCCAGCAGTTACTCGAGGTTACAGGATTCACCCCTCCACTTT

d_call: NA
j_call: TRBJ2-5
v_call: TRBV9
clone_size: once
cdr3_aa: CASGRQPQETQYF
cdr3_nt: TGTGCCAGTGGTCGACAGCCTCAAGAGACCCAGTACTTC

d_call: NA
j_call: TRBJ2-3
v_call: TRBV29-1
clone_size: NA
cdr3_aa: CSVWRLSTDTQYF
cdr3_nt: TGCAGCGTTTGGAGGTTAAGCACAGATACGCAGTATTTT